This T cell receptor (beta chain) appears in the sequencing data of a study of shared clonotypes between healthy human individuals. General study findings and limits: Larger estimated richness was generally seen in naive subsets than in memory subsets.

Trimming cost V 2 bases and J 3 bases, with 8 bases left between them. The CDR3 covers 14 residues. Germline CDR1 is WSHSY and CDR2 is SAAADI. Comment on this clone: As yet, its antigen is unknown.

Measured with immunoSEQ multiplex PCR; TCRdb has only the in-frame clones, and not every one. The sample gives 950,000 to 1,100,000 clones, about 74% of which show up once; over 1.3% is in the top ten. The source of this sequence is a man aged 18-30 years in good health. Sequenced sample: memory CD4+ T cells sorted from blood. Subset here: CD45RA-negative fraction. J is TRBJ1-5 and V is TRBV10-2, with a weak D call TRBD1 (5 bases). The CDR3: CASSEQGFNQPQHF. CDR3 nucleotides: TGCGCCAGCAGTGAGCAGGGATTCAATCAGCCCCAGCATTTT.